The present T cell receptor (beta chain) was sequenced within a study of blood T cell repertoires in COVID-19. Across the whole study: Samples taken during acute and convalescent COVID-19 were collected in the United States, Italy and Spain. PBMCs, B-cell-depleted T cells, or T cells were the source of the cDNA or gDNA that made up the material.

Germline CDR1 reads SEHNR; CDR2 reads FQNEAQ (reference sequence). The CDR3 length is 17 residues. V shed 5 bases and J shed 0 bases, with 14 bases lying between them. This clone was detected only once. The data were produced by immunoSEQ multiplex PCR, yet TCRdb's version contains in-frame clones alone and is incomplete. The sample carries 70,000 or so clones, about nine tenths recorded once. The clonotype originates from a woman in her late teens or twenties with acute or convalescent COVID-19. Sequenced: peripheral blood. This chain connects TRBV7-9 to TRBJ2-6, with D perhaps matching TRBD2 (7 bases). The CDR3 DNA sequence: TGTGCCAGCAGCCCGGGGAGGGGGGACTCTGGGGCCAACGTCCTGACTTTC. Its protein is CASSPGRGDSGANVLTF.